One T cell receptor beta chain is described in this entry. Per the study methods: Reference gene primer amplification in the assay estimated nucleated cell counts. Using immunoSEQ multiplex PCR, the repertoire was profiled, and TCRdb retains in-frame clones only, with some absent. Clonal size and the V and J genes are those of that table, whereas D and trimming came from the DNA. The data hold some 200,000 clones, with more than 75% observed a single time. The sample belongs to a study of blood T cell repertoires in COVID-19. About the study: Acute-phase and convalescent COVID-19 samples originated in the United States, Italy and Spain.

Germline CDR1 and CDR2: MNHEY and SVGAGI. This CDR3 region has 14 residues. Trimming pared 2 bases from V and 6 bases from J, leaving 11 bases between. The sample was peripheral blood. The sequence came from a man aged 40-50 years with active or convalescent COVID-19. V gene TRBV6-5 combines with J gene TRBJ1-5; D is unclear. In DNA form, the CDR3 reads TGTGCCAGCAGTTACGGCGGGGTTGGTCAGCCCCAGCATTTT. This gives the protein CASSYGGVGQPQHF.